What follows are 12 T cell receptor beta chains derived from one specimen sequenced in a study of T cell repertoires in cytomegalovirus infection. TCRdb redid the calling of the reads with MiXCR, one entry per CDR3 protein. In the table there are more than 250,000 distinct CDR3 sequences, 12% to 15% of which are singletons. The sequenced material came from PBMCs. These TCRs come from a human donor in good health (CMV status not recorded). Some clones in this sample may be carry-over from other donors' samples.

The rearrangement links TRBV10-3 to TRBJ2-5, with a possible D match to TRBD2 (5 bases). CDR1 is ENHRY, CDR2 SYGVKD, per germline. The CDR3 has 13 residues. V was cut by 8 bases and J by 5 bases, with 15 bases left in between. The CDR3, as DNA: TGTGCCATCGGTTTGTCCTGGGAGGAGACCCAGTACTTC. Its protein is CAIGLSWEETQYF.

This chain joins TRBV20-1 and TRBJ1-6, with a possible D match to TRBD1 (6 bases). V was trimmed by 6 bases and J by 14 bases, leaving 14 bases between them. The CDR3 consists of 11 residues. The germline V gene encodes CDR1 DFQATT and CDR2 SNEGSKA (reference sequence). The CDR3: CSAITGSTLHF. CDR3 DNA sequence: TGCAGTGCAATAACAGGGTCCACCCTCCACTTT.

The chain recombines TRBV20-1 with TRBJ1-2, with 7 bases fitting TRBD1. The V gene's germline CDR1 is DFQATT and CDR2 SNEGSKA (reference sequence). The J segment lost 3 bases and the V segment lost 4 bases, leaving 8 bases of the junction unmatched. The CDR3 consists of 14 residues. This CDR3 reads CSANQRDSYYGYTF. DNA for the CDR3: TGCAGTGCTAATCAACGGGACAGTTACTATGGCTACACCTTC.

About this clonotype: A much larger clone is a single base away; this may be a read error. The chain couples TRBV12-3 or TRBV12-4 to TRBJ2-1; TRBD2 aligns across 8 bases. The CDR3 extends over 15 amino acids. The CDR3: CASSPGGAGGHDQFF. For the CDR3, the DNA is TGTGCCAGCAGCCCCGGGGGGGCCGGGGGCCATGATCAGTTCTTC.

The chain carries TRBV2 and TRBJ1-1; 7 bases align to TRBD1. The germline V gene encodes CDR1 SNHLY and CDR2 FYNNEI. The CDR3 is 14 amino acids. V dropped 3 bases and J dropped 4; count of bases not matched to a gene: 5. The chain's CDR3 is CASSDRGGITEAFF. CDR3 nucleotide sequence: TGTGCCAGCAGTGACAGGGGGGGGATCACTGAAGCTTTCTTT.

In this sample, this clonotype turned up many times. The chain uses TRBV28 and TRBJ1-5; 9 bases are a match to TRBD1. The V and J ends lost 3 bases and 6 bases, in that order; junction bases with no gene match: 9. The CDR3 extends over 16 amino acids. Germline V gene lookup returns CDR1 MDHEN and CDR2 SYDVKM. CDR3 sequence: CASSFAERTGAQPQHF. The CDR3 nucleotides read TGTGCCAGCAGTTTTGCTGAGCGGACAGGGGCTCAGCCCCAGCATTTT.

There are many counts of this clonotype. The genes are TRBV7-2 and TRBJ2-7; D is uncertain. The ends were cut back, 4 bases at V and 0 bases at J, with 4 bases in the middle. Germline V lookup: CDR1 SGHTA, CDR2 FQGNSA. The CDR3 is 12 residues long. In DNA, the CDR3 is TGTGCCAGCAGCTCCAGCTCCTACGAGCAGTACTTC. Translating it yields CASSSSSYEQYF.

This clonotype was seen repeatedly, ten times or more. The chain couples TRBV10-3 to TRBJ1-2; D might be TRBD1 (5 bases). CDR3 length: 15 amino acids. Germline CDR1 and CDR2: ENHRY and SYGVKD. Trimming removed 1 base from V and 3 bases from J, with 12 bases in between. The CDR3 loop is CAISEFYQGDYGYTF. CDR3 in DNA: TGTGCCATCAGTGAGTTTTACCAGGGAGACTATGGCTACACCTTC.

This clonotype was counted many times. CDR3 sequence: CASSLVGRGAQGTQYF. DNA for the CDR3: TGTGCCAGCAGCTTAGTCGGGCGGGGGGCCCAGGGTACGCAGTATTTT. The chain employs TRBV7-8 and TRBJ2-3; 8 bases align to TRBD2. The CDR3 is made up of 16 amino acids. The V and J ends lost 1 base and 8 bases, in that order; junction bases with no gene match: 11. Germline-derived CDR1 and CDR2 are SGHVS and FQNEAQ.

This clonotype was counted a few times. V usage is TRBV2 and J usage is TRBJ2-7, with TRBD2 as a possible D gene (6 bases). The CDR3 is 12 residues long. Germline V gene sequence: CDR1 SNHLY, CDR2 FYNNEI. Trimming shortened V by 6 bases and J by 4 bases, and 10 bases separated the two germline ends. The CDR3 sequence: CASRATRYEQYF. The CDR3, as DNA: TGTGCCAGCAGGGCGACTAGGTACGAGCAGTACTTC.

This clonotype was seen many times. J is TRBJ2-1 and V is TRBV6-4; D is perhaps TRBD2 (7 bases). The V end was cut by 0 bases, the J end by 7 bases, with 13 bases between. The CDR3 spans 15 residues. CDR1 MRHNA and CDR2 SNTAGT come from the germline V gene. The CDR3: CASSDSGGPGNEQFF. The DNA for the CDR3 is TGTGCCAGCAGTGACTCGGGGGGGCCGGGGAATGAGCAGTTCTTC.

V and J are TRBV18 and TRBJ1-5; weak D call: TRBD1 (5 bases). V was shortened by 2 bases and J by 7 bases, with 12 bases between the two germline ends. The germline V gene has CDR1 KGHSH and CDR2 LQKENI. This CDR3 contains 14 residues. CDR3 in DNA: TGTGCCAGCTCACCATCTGGGGGTGGCCAGCCCCAGCATTTT. It codes for CASSPSGGGQPQHF.